Sequencing of this T cell receptor beta chain was carried out in a study of Graves' ophthalmopathy and Graves' hyperthyroidism (dated 2018 in TCRdb). The study in broad terms: Peripheral blood was collected before any treatment was given, at the time of initial diagnosis. The study used TCR beta repertoire signatures to distinguish Graves' ophthalmopathy from Graves' hyperthyroidism and to predict progression to ophthalmopathy. In total, approximately 130 blood samples were TCR-sequenced: 43 ophthalmopathy, 80 or so hyperthyroidism and 17 hyperthyroidism-to-ophthalmopathy patients. To explore V-J signatures that distinguish ophthalmopathy from hyperthyroidism, a discovery set of about 99 patients was enrolled, made up of 43 with ophthalmopathy and around 57 with stable hyperthyroidism. An independent validation cohort comprised roughly 20 hyperthyroidism patients and 15 to 17 patients who later progressed from hyperthyroidism to ophthalmopathy. In over 5 hyperthyroidism patients, the T-cell repertoire of thyroid tissue was compared with the T-cell repertoire of blood. Following sample collection, hyperthyroidism patients were given methimazole at a starting dose of 30 mg daily, and ophthalmopathy patients were given high-dose intravenous methylprednisolone. The 100 or so discovery patients were divided at random into training and test sets in a 7:3 ratio.

The paper's findings and limits, for the study overall: Among expanded thyroid clonotypes with frequency above 0.001, most also showed up in blood, which suggests that blood repertoires may reflect the thyroid immune response. Sample size was not predetermined statistically, and investigators were not blinded to group allocation. Ophthalmopathy was separated from stable hyperthyroidism by the 13-signature model with just under 90% sensitivity and around 81% specificity in cross-validation and with 80%/75% in the test set. In validation, the model predicted ophthalmopathy progression with 55% to 71% sensitivity and 72.22% specificity; some twelve predicted patients were CT-confirmed with GO in a median of about 6.1 months.

Ophthalmopathy patients were characterized by moderately to severely active disease, a Clinical Activity Score of at least 3, a NOSPECS grade of at least 4, and a disease duration under 3 months. Patients with other autoimmune diseases, uncontrolled infections, pregnancy or lactation were excluded. Diagnosis relied on clinical symptoms, serum thyroxine, TRAb, thyroid ultrasound and orbital computed tomography. PBMCs were isolated from approximately 10 ml of fresh peripheral blood by Ficoll-Paque density gradient centrifugation. Total RNA was extracted with Trizol reagent and quality-checked on an Agilent 2100 Bioanalyzer. This clonotype was counted many times. It lacks a known antigen. Base qualities are not provided; no much larger clone lies one nucleotide away. Via the germline V gene, CDR1 is MNHNS and CDR2 SASEGT. From the cysteine through the phenylalanine, the CDR3 covers 15 amino acids. Only CDR3 DNA remains: 45 bases, in frame from the first base. V sheds 5 bases and J sheds 8 bases, leaving 19 bases between their ends.

For repertoire sequencing, the TCR beta CDR3 regions were amplified from RNA transcripts. A first-round RT-PCR used HTBI primers with the Qiagen OneStep RT-PCR kit, followed by a second-round multiplex PCR, size selection and purification. Libraries were sequenced paired-end with 100 bp reads on an Illumina HiSeq2000. On the authors' methods: Reads were processed with SOAPnuke, discarding reads with adapters, uncalled bases, mean Phred below 15, or no exact constant-primer or identifier match. COPE v1.2.5 was used to merge high-quality paired reads. Each unique nucleotide sequence was treated as a clonotype, and MiTCR v1.1 was used to align the clonotypes to the IMGT TRB V, D and J references. Only V-J combinations with frequency above 0.0001 were analysed, covering 99.2% of repertoires. For each V-J combination, a TCR clonal expansion and chaos score was defined as the ratio of F50 clonal expansion to chaos observed in the TCRdist matrix. Features were reduced by Welch's t-statistics and random forest to 10 to 15 V-J combinations, which fed a naive Bayes classifier. The Morisita-Horn index was used to measure how similar the thyroid and blood repertoires were. TCRdb took the public reads, trimmed them with fastp at Q25, ran MiXCR for clone calling and kept in-frame beta chains. Rows are unified per CDR3 protein, each entry keeping the most common DNA and genes. The V and J calls were determined by TCRdb, not by the authors. Here the sample has nearly 400,000 distinct CDR3 sequences; around 16% occur a single time. The ten biggest clones cover 1.5% to 2% of the sample.

The sequence derives from a woman aged 18-29 years with Graves' ophthalmopathy. Donor details come from another sample of the same person, matched by shared clones. The sequence joins TRBV6-1 to TRBJ1-3, with no D gene named confidently. Sequencing was performed on peripheral blood. The CDR3 loop reads CASSTRGGWQDTIYF. The DNA sequence reads TGTGCCAGCAGTACCCGGGGAGGGTGGCAAGACACCATATATTTT.